This TCR beta chain was sequenced for a study of T cell clones after liver transplantation. Across the study: Three of the eight recipients were HCV-positive; the rest had non-autoimmune, non-viral transplant indications.

This clone was counted a single time. V lost 5 bases and J 4 bases, leaving 20 bases between the germline ends. The CDR3 spans 16 residues. Looked up from germline, CDR1 is MDHEN and CDR2 is SYDVKM. Profiling relied on immunoSEQ multiplex PCR, and the TCRdb table lists in-frame clones only, not all of them. The sample has about 25,000 clones; more than 65% are singletons. The chain links TRBV28 to TRBJ2-5; D is perhaps TRBD2 (6 bases). The sample in question was CD4+ T cells from blood, obtained before liver transplant. The receptor was isolated from a human donor who received a liver transplant. This chain's CDR3 is CASSTIRDSSGETQYF. The CDR3 DNA sequence: TGTGCCAGCAGTACCATTCGGGACTCCTCAGGAGAGACCCAGTACTTC.